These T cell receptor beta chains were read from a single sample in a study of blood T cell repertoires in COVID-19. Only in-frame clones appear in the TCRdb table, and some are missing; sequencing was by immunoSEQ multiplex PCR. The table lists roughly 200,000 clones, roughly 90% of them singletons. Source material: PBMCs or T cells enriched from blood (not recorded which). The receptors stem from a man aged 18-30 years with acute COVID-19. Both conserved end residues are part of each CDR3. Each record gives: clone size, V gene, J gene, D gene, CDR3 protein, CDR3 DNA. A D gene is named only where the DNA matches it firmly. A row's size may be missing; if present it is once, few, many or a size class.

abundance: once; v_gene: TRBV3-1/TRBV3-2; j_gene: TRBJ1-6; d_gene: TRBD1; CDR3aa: CASSPRDSNSPLHF; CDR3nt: TGTGCCAGCAGCCCGAGGGACAGCAATTCACCCCTCCACTTT
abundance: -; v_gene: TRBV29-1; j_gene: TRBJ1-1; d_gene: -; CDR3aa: CSVERVNTEAFF; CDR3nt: TGCAGCGTTGAACGGGTGAACACTGAAGCTTTCTTT
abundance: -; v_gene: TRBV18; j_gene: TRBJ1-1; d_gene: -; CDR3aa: CASSSPGDTRSEAFF; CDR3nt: TGTGCCAGCTCATCACCAGGGGACACTCGCTCTGAAGCTTTCTTT
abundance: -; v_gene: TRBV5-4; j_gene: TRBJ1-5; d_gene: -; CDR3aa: CASSFGTARGSNQPQHF; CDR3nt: TGTGCCAGCAGCTTCGGGACTGCTCGAGGGAGCAATCAGCCCCAGCATTTT
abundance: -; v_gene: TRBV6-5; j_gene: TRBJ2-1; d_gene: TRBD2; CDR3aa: CASSLGLVGNEQFF; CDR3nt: TGTGCCAGCAGTCTCGGACTAGTAGGGAATGAGCAGTTCTTC
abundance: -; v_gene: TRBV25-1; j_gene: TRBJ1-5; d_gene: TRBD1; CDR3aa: CASSDGTGKYSNQPQHF; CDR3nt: TGTGCCAGCAGTGATGGGACAGGGAAGTATAGCAATCAGCCCCAGCATTTT
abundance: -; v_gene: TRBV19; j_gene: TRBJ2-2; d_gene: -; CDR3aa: CASSIDATRAGELFF; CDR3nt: TGTGCCAGTAGTATAGACGCAACGAGGGCCGGGGAGCTGTTTTTT
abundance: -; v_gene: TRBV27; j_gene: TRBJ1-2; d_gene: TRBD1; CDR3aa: CASRLKGTGNYGYTF; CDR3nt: TGTGCCAGCAGACTCAAAGGGACAGGAAACTATGGCTACACCTTC
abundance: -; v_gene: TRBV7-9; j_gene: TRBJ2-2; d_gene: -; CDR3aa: CASSFGGSAGELFF; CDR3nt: TGTGCCAGCAGCTTCGGGGGTAGCGCCGGGGAGCTGTTTTTT
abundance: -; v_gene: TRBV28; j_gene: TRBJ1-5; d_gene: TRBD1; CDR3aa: CASSRAGTGAYSNQPQHF; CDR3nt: TGTGCCAGCAGTCGTGCCGGGACAGGAGCATATAGCAATCAGCCCCAGCATTTT
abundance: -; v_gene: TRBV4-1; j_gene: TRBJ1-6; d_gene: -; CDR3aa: CASSRGAGSYNSPLHF; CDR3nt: TGCGCCAGCAGCCGCGGGGCCGGGTCTTATAATTCACCCCTCCACTTT
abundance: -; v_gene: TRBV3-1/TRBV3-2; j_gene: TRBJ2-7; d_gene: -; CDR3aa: CASSQMMADEQYF; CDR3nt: TGTGCCAGCAGCCAAATGATGGCGGACGAGCAGTACTTC
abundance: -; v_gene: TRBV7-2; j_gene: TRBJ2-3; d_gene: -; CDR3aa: CASSSPLAGEDTQYF; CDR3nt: TGTGCCAGCAGCTCACCTCTAGCCGGGGAGGATACGCAGTATTTT
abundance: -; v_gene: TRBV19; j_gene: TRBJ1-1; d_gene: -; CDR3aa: CASSTRRWANGTEAFF; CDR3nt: TGTGCCAGTAGTACTCGTAGGTGGGCTAACGGCACTGAAGCTTTCTTT
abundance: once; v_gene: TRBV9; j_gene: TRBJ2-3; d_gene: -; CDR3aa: CASSATQRDTQYF; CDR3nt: TGTGCCAGCAGCGCGACCCAGCGAGATACGCAGTATTTT
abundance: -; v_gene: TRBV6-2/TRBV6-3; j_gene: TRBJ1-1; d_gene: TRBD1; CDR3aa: CASSWDRNTEAFF; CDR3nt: TGTGCCAGCAGTTGGGACAGGAACACTGAAGCTTTCTTT
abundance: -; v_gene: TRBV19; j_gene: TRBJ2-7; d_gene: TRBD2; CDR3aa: CASSISGTVDEQYF; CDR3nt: TGTGCCAGTAGTATAAGCGGGACCGTCGACGAGCAGTACTTC
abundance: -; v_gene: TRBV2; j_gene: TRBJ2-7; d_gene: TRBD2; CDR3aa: CASSAPAGTSGISYEQYF; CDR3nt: TGTGCCAGCAGTGCACCGGCGGGGACTAGCGGCATCTCCTACGAGCAGTACTTC
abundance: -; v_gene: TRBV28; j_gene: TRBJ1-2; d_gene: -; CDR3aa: CASSLGWRYGYTF; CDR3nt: TGTGCCAGCAGTTTAGGGTGGAGGTATGGCTACACCTTC
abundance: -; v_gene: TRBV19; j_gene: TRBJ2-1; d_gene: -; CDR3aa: CASSTTGSSYNEQFF; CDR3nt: TGTGCCAGTAGTACCACGGGGAGCTCCTACAATGAGCAGTTCTTC
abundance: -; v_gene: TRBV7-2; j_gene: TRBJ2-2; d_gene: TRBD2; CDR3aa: CASRISGRASGELFF; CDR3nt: TGTGCCAGCAGAATAAGCGGGAGGGCCTCCGGGGAGCTGTTTTTT
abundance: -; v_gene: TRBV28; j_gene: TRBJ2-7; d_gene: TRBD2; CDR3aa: CASSSPGGAYEQYF; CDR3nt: TGTGCCAGCAGTTCTCCGGGAGGCGCCTACGAGCAGTACTTC